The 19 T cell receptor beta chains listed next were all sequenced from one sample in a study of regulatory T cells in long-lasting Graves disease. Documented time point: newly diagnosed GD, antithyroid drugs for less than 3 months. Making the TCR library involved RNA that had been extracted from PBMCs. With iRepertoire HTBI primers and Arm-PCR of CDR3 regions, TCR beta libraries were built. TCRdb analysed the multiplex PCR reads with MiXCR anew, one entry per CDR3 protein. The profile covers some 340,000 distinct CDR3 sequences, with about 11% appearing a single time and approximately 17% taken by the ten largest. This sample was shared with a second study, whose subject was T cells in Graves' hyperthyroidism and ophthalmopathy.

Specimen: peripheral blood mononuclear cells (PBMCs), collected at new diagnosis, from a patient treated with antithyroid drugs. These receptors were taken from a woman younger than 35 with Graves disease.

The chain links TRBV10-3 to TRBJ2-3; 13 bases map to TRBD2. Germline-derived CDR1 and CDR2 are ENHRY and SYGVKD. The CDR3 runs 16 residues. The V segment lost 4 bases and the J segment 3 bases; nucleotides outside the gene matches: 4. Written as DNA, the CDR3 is TGTGCCATCAGTGGTACGGGACTAGCGGGGACAGATACGCAGTATTTT. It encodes CAISGTGLAGTDTQYF.

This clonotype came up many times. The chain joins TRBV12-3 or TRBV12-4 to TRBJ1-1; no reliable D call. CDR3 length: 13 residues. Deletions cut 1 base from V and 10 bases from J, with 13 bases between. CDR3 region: CASSLDSSWVAFF. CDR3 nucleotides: TGTGCCAGCAGTTTAGATTCCAGTTGGGTAGCTTTCTTT.

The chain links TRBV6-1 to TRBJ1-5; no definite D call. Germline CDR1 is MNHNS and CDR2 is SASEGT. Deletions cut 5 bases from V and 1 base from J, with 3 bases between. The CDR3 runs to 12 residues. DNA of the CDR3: TGTGCCAGCAGTCGAAGCAATCAGCCCCAGCATTTT. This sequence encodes CASSRSNQPQHF.

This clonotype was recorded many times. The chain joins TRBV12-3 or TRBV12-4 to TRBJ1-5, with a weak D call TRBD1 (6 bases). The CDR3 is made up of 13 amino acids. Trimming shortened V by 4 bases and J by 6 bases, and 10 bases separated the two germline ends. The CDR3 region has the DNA TGTGCCAGCAGTTACAGGGTACTTCAGCCCCAGCATTTT. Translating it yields CASSYRVLQPQHF.

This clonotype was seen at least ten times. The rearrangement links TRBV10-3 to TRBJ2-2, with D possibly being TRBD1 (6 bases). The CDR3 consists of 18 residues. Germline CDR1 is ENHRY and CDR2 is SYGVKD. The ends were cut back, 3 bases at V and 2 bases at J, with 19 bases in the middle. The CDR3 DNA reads TGTGCCATCAGTGACCCTGCTAGGCGACAGGCCAACACCGGGGAGCTGTTTTTT. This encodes CAISDPARRQANTGELFF.

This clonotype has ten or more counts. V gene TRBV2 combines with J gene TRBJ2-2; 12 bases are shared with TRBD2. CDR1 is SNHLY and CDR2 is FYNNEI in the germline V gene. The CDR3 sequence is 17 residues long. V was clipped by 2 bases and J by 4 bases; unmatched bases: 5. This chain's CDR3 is CASSEPTSGSFTGELFF. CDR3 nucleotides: TGTGCCAGCAGTGAACCGACTAGCGGGAGCTTCACCGGGGAGCTGTTTTTT. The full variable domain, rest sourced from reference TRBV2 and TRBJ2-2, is EPEVTQTPSHQVTQMGQEVILRCVPISNHLYFYWYRQILGQKVEFLVSFYNNEISEKSEIFDDQFSVERPDGSNFTLKIRSTKLEDSAMYFCASSEPTSGSFTGELFFGEGSRLTVL.

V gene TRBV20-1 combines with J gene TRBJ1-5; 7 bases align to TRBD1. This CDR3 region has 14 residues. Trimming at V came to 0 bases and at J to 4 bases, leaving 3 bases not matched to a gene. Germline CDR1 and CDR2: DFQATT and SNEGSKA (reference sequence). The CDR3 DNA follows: TGCAGTGCTAGAGACCCAGGGGGGAATCAGCCCCAGCATTTT. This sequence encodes CSARDPGGNQPQHF.

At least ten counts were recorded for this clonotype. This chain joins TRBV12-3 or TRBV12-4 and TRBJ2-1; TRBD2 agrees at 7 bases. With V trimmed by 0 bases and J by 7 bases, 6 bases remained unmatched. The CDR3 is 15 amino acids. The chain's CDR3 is CASSLAGGPGNEQFF. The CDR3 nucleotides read TGTGCCAGCAGTTTAGCGGGAGGGCCTGGAAATGAGCAGTTCTTC.

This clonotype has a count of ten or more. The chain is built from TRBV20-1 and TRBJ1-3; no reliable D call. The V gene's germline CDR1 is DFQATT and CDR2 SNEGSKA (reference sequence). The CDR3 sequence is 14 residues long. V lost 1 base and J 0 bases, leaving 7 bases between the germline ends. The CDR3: CSARATFSGNTIYF. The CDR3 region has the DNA TGCAGTGCTAGAGCGACCTTCTCTGGAAACACCATATATTTT.

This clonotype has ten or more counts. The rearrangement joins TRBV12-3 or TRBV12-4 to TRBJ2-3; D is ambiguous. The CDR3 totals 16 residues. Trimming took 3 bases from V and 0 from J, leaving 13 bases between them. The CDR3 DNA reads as TGTGCCAGCAGTTTGTACGGCGGTTCTAGCACAGATACGCAGTATTTT. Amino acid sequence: CASSLYGGSSTDTQYF.

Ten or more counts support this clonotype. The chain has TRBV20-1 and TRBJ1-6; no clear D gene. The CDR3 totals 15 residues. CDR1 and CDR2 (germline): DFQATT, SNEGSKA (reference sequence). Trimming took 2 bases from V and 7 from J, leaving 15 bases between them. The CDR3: CSARPLGRGNSPLHF. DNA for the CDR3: TGCAGTGCTAGACCTCTGGGTCGAGGAAATTCACCCCTCCACTTT.

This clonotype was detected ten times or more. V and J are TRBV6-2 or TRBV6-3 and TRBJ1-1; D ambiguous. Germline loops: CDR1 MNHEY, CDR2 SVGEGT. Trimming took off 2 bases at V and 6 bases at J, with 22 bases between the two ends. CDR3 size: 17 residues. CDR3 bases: TGTGCCAGCAGTTACCTCCGCGGGCGGCGAGCGAGGTCTGAAGCTTTCTTT. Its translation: CASSYLRGRRARSEAFF.

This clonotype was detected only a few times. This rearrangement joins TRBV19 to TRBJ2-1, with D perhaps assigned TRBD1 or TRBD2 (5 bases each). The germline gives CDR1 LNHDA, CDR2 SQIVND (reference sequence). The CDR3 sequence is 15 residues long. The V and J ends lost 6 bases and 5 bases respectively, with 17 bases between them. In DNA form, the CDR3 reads TGTGCCAGTAGGCCATGGGGGAGAGGGAACAATGAGCAGTTCTTC. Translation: CASRPWGRGNNEQFF.

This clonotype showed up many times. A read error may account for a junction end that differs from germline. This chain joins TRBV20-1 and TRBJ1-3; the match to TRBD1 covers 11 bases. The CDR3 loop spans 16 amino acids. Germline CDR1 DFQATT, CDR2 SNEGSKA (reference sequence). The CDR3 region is CSALGQGGPSGNTIYF. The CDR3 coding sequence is TGTAGTGCCCTGGGACAGGGGGGCCCCTCTGGAAACACCATATATTTT.

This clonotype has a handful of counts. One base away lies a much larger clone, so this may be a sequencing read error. The CDR3 DNA reads as TGTGCTAGTGGTTTGACTGTGGCTTGGGACAGGCCATCGGAAGCTTTCTTT. The encoded protein is CASGLTVAWDRPSEAFF. V usage is TRBV12-5 and J usage is TRBJ2-3; 8 nucleotides align to TRBD1. The closer fit of TRBJ1-1 to the DNA end suggests the J call may be wrong. The CDR3 extends over 17 amino acids. From germline, CDR1 is LGHNT and CDR2 FRNRAP.

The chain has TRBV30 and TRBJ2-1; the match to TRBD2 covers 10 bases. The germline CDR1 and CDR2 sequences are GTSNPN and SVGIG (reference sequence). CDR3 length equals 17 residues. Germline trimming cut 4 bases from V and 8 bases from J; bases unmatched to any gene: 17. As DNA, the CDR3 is TGTGCCTGGACCGACGGAGGTGGACTAGCGGATGGGGATGAGCAGTTCTTC. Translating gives CAWTDGGGLADGDEQFF.

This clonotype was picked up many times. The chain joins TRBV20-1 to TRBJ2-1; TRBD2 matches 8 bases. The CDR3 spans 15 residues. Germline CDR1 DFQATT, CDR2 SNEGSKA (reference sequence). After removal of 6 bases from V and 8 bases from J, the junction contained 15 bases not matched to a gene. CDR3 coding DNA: TGCAGTGCCCTCTGGCGGGGGGATAGGGACGATGAGCAGTTCTTC. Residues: CSALWRGDRDDEQFF.

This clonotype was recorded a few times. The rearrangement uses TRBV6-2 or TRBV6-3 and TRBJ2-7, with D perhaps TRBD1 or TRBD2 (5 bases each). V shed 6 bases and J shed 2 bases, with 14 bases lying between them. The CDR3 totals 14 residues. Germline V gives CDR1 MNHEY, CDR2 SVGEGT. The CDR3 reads CASRLRDAPYEQYV. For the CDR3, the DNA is TGTGCCAGCAGACTCCGGGACGCCCCCTACGAGCAGTACGTC.

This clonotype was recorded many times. CDR3 nucleotides: TGTGCCAGCAGCCAAGAAAGCCCAACCGGGACTAGCGGGTACAATGAGCAGTTCTTC. The encoded protein is CASSQESPTGTSGYNEQFF. The rearrangement joins TRBV3-1 to TRBJ2-1; TRBD2 matches at 12 bases. The germline V gene encodes CDR1 LGHDT and CDR2 YNNKEL (reference sequence). This CDR3 region has 19 residues. The V segment lost 0 bases and the J segment 4 bases; nucleotides outside the gene matches: 10.